This T cell receptor beta chain derives from a study of human T cells and chemical hapten exposure. This CDR3 region has 14 residues. Germline CDR1 and CDR2: MDHEN and SYDVKM. The V and J ends lost 3 bases and 0 bases respectively, with 9 bases between them. The time point is: patch test 1, 2 weeks after DPC sensitization. Treatment described: therapeutic diphenylcyclopropenone sensitization with weekly scalp DPC. Each cDNA molecule in the library carried unique molecular identifiers. Source study methods: Per-sample TCR counts ranged from roughly 23,224 to 750,000, median roughly 96,000. TCRdb redid the calling of the RACE reads with MiXCR, one entry per CDR3 protein. Here the V and J calls rest on TCRdb's processing, not on the authors' analysis. Of 95,000 to 130,000 distinct CDR3 sequences listed, 12% are singletons. This clonotype was picked up many times.

The clonotype comes from a woman between 45 and 60 years old with alopecia areata. Some clones in this sample may be carry-over from other donors' samples. This chain connects TRBV28 to TRBJ2-7; possibly TRBD1 for D (5 bases). The sequenced sample was whole blood, obtained in connection with sensitization to the hapten diphenylcyclopropenone (DPC). The DNA for the CDR3 is TGTGCCAGCAGTTTCTCTCAGGGCTCCTACGAGCAGTACTTC. Residues: CASSFSQGSYEQYF.